This TCR beta chain was recorded in a study of CD8 T cells in Susac syndrome. The CDR3 contains 10 residues. In germline, CDR1 is SEHNR, CDR2 FQNEAQ (reference sequence). The V end lost 4 bases, the J end lost 2 bases, and 0 bases lay between the germline ends. The sample holds a few counts of this clonotype. A quantity of about 0.5 to 1 ug RNA underwent reverse transcription using random hexamers. Multiplex PCR with immunoSEQ amplified the TCR beta CDR3 across 54 Vbeta and 13 Jbeta. TCRdb passed the immunoSEQ multiplex PCR reads through MiXCR, listing each CDR3 protein once. Of around 150,000 distinct CDR3 sequences listed, just under 95% are singletons. Sequencing of TCR beta was performed on blood CD8+ T cells and on blood CD4+ T cells. The control participants were healthy donors, and these controls were matched with respect to both age and sex. Through negative isolation, CD4+ and CD8+ T cells were obtained, while TEMRA cells were enriched using FACS.

This TCR derives from a human donor in good health. The material sequenced was CD4+ T cells from PBMCs. The V call is TRBV7-9, the J call TRBJ2-7; no clear D. Written as DNA, the CDR3 is TGTGCCAGCAGCTCCTACGAGCAGTACTTC. It yields the protein CASSSYEQYF.